The following is a T cell receptor beta chain sequence with its context. The read finishes 3 residues shy of the CDR3 end, and the germline J gene is used to complete it. From germline, CDR1 is LNHDA and CDR2 SQIVND (reference sequence). The CDR3 length is 13 residues. V shed 5 bases and J shed 4 bases, with 11 bases lying between them. Here immunoSEQ multiplex PCR was the method, and the copy in TCRdb shows in-frame clones only, minus some. The sample holds some 39,000 clones. This sample is part of a study of T cells in women clearing cervical HPV infection. Study at large: Case blood drawn at lesion detection; control blood after infection cleared.

The chain links TRBV19 to TRBJ1-1; D possibly corresponds to TRBD1 (5 bases). The TCR comes from a woman between 18 and 69 years old with a cervical HPV16 infection that either progressed to CIN3+ or cleared (not recorded which). The sample taken for sequencing was blood buffy coat. The CDR3 spells CASSPQGGTEAFF. CDR3 DNA, as far as it was read: TGTGCCAGTAGTCCTCAGGGCGGCACTGAA.